The 12 T cell receptor beta chains listed next were all sequenced from one sample in a study of blood T cell repertoires in COVID-19 (dated by TCRdb to 2020 to 2021). The library was obtained by the immunoSEQ multiplex PCR assay. TCRdb's version of the immuneACCESS table is confined to in-frame rearrangements and falls short of the full clone set. An unresolved V gene accounts for under half of the shortfall where checked; the remainder is of unknown origin. Within this sample are just over 300,000 clones, with roughly 89% of them counted one time only. The leading ten clones occupy around 9% of the sample. The sample comprised PBMCs or T cells enriched from blood (not recorded which). These receptors were taken from a woman aged 18 to 35 who had recovered from COVID-19.

The V call is TRBV2, the J call TRBJ2-3; 12 bases match TRBD2. The ends lost 5 bases at V and 8 bases at J; junction bases unmatched: 8. This CDR3 is 15 amino acids long. Germline assignment: CDR1 SNHLY and CDR2 FYNNEI. The CDR3: CASSSTSGGPVTQYF. The CDR3 nucleotides read TGTGCCAGCAGTTCTACTAGCGGGGGGCCGGTTACGCAGTATTTT.

The rearrangement uses TRBV9 and TRBJ2-7, with a tentative D call TRBD1 (5 bases). V gave up 0 bases and J gave up 0 bases, with 10 bases separating them. Germline CDR1 SGDLS, CDR2 YYNGEE. The CDR3 runs to 15 residues. The CDR3 loop is CASSVGQGISYEQYF. DNA for the CDR3: TGTGCCAGCAGCGTAGGGCAGGGCATCTCCTACGAGCAGTACTTC. Complete variable domain (other parts from reference TRBV9 and TRBJ2-7): DSGVTQTPKHLITATGQRVTLRCSPRSGDLSVYWYQQSLDQGLQFLIQYYNGEERAKGNILERFSAQQFPDLHSELNLSSLELGDSALYFCASSVGQGISYEQYFGPGTRLTVT.

V usage is TRBV2 and J usage is TRBJ2-2; TRBD2 aligns across 7 bases. This CDR3 contains 16 residues. V trimming: 6 bases; J trimming: 3 bases; junction bases outside the gene matches: 10. CDR1 SNHLY and CDR2 FYNNEI come from the germline V gene. Here the CDR3 DNA reads TGTGCCAGCAGGGACGGGGGGAACCCTTACACCGGGGAGCTGTTTTTT. Encoded protein: CASRDGGNPYTGELFF.

The genes are TRBV5-6 and TRBJ1-2; weak D call: TRBD1 (6 bases). The ends were cut back, 2 bases at V and 7 bases at J, with 21 bases in the middle. Germline CDR1 and CDR2: SGHDT and YYEEEE. The CDR3 length is 16 residues. Here the CDR3 reads CASSFDLQGSWRGYTF. The CDR3 DNA reads TGTGCCAGCAGCTTTGACCTTCAGGGGAGCTGGCGTGGCTACACCTTC.

The chain links TRBV21-1 to TRBJ1-6; the DNA was not compared with TRBD1, the D call given in the table. TRBV21-1 is described as a pseudogene. There are 15 residues in the CDR3. The CDR3: CASSKAKGETSPLHF. The DNA for the CDR3 is TGTGCCAGCAGCAAAGCGAAGGGGGAAACTTCACCCCTCCACTTT.

On this clone itself: The DNA is omitted, as the CDR3 cannot be located on it reliably, and the CDR3 follows TCRdb's listing. V is TRBV28 and J is TRBJ1-3. Looked up from germline, CDR1 is MDHEN and CDR2 is SYDVKM. The CDR3 extends over 15 residues, inclusive of both ends. The CDR3 sequence: CASILVIGLGSTIYF.

The J gene is TRBJ1-2, the V gene TRBV30, with 10 bases lining up with TRBD1. Germline values: CDR1 GTSNPN, CDR2 SVGIG (reference sequence). J lost 12 bases, V lost 5 bases, and 12 bases had no gene match. The CDR3 contains 13 residues. CDR3 sequence: CAWGQSGTGDHTF. In DNA, the CDR3 is TGTGCCTGGGGTCAATCCGGGACAGGGGATCACACCTTC.

The V gene is TRBV6-5, the J gene TRBJ1-2; 10 positions match TRBD1. After removal of 7 bases from V and 4 bases from J, the junction contained 3 bases not matched to a gene. Germline CDR1 and CDR2: MNHEY and SVGAGI. The CDR3 consists of 13 residues. This CDR3 is CASTRQGAYGYTF. The CDR3 DNA sequence: TGTGCCAGCACCCGACAGGGGGCCTATGGCTACACCTTC.

This clone was recorded once. V is TRBV2 and J is TRBJ2-1; the match to TRBD2 covers 9 bases. Germline CDR1 is SNHLY and CDR2 is FYNNEI. The CDR3 sequence is 13 residues long. Trimming removed 6 bases from V and 3 bases from J; junction bases left unmatched: 0. DNA for the CDR3: TGTGCCAGCAGACTAGCGGGCTACAATGAGCAGTTCTTC. Protein sequence: CASRLAGYNEQFF.

The chain employs TRBV29-1 and TRBJ2-5; no clear D. V was shortened by 0 bases and J by 5 bases, with 7 bases between the two germline ends. In germline, CDR1 is SQVTM, CDR2 ANQGSEA. This CDR3 has 12 residues. The CDR3 DNA follows: TGCAGCGTTGAAGATCAGTGGGAGACCCAGTACTTC. Protein: CSVEDQWETQYF.

The chain couples TRBV4-2 to TRBJ2-5; 7 nucleotides line up with TRBD1. CDR3 length: 16 residues. Trimming at V came to 1 base and at J to 5 bases, leaving 10 bases not matched to a gene. The germline gives CDR1 LGHNA, CDR2 YNFKEQ. CDR3 sequence: CASSQAVRGGGETQYF. The CDR3 DNA follows: TGTGCCAGCAGCCAAGCGGTTCGAGGGGGCGGCGAGACCCAGTACTTC.

The rearrangement uses TRBV5-1 and TRBJ2-5; perhaps TRBD1 as D (8 bases). Trimming took off 4 bases at V and 5 bases at J, with 15 bases between the two ends. The germline V gene has CDR1 SGHRS and CDR2 YFSETQ. The CDR3 has 14 amino acids. The CDR3 DNA reads as TGCGCCAGCAGCAATACAGGGGGAGGGGAGACCCAGTACTTC. It specifies CASSNTGGGETQYF. The complete variable domain, with remaining parts taken from reference TRBV5-1 and TRBJ2-5, reads KAGVTQTPRYLIKTRGQQVTLSCSPISGHRSVSWYQQTPGQGLQFLFEYFSETQRNKGNFPGRFSGRQFSNSRSEMNVSTLELGDSALYLCASSNTGGGETQYFGPGTRLLVL.